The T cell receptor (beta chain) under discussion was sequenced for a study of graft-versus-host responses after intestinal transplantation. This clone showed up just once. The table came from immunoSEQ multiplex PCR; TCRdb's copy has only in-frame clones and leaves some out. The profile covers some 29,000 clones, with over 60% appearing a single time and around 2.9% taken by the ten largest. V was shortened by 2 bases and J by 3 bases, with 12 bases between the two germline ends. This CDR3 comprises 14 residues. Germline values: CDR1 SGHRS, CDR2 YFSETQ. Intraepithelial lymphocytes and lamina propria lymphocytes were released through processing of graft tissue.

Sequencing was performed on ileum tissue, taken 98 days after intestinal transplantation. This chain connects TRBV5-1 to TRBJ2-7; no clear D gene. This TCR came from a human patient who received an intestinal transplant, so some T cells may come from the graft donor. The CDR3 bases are TGCGCCAGCAGCTTAAGATCGAGCATCTACGAGCAGTACTTC. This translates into CASSLRSSIYEQYF.